The 32 T cell receptor beta chains below come from one sample, sequenced in a study of cytomegalovirus exposure and HLA in healthy donors. PCR employed 60 Vbeta and 13 Jbeta primers. Sequenced by immunoSEQ multiplex PCR; TCRdb stores in-frame clones only, minus some. The table has 120,000 to 150,000 clones, nearly 80% seen once. The sequenced sample consisted of PBMCs. The receptors come from a male donor in good health and CMV-seronegative.

This clone showed up just a few times. The V and J genes are TRBV9 and TRBJ1-3, with no clear D. With 5 bases removed from V and 4 bases from J, the gap between germline ends came to 13 bases. Germline V gives CDR1 SGDLS, CDR2 YYNGEE. The CDR3 has 14 residues. The chain's CDR3 is CASRRLSPGNTIYF. The CDR3 DNA reads as TGTGCCAGCAGGCGGCTCTCCCCCGGAAACACCATATATTTT.

The J gene is TRBJ1-5, the V gene TRBV18; D is uncertain. The CDR3 runs to 13 residues. Trimming pared 3 bases from V and 0 bases from J, leaving 3 bases between. The germline gives CDR1 KGHSH, CDR2 LQKENI. The CDR3 DNA is TGTGCCAGCTCACCGGCTAGCAATCAGCCCCAGCATTTT. Its protein is CASSPASNQPQHF.

The V and J genes are TRBV30 and TRBJ1-1; D gene ambiguous. Germline V gene data show CDR1 as GTSNPN and CDR2 as SVGIG (reference sequence). The CDR3 runs to 12 residues. With 2 bases removed from V and 8 bases from J, the gap between germline ends came to 12 bases. The CDR3 coding sequence is TGTGCCTGGAGTTTTAACGGGGTCGAAGCTTTCTTT. It encodes CAWSFNGVEAFF.

The rearrangement joins TRBV9 to TRBJ2-7; 7 bases fit TRBD1. CDR1 SGDLS and CDR2 YYNGEE come from the germline V gene. Unmatched junction bases numbered 7, after V lost 0 bases and J lost 10 bases. The CDR3 loop spans 13 amino acids. The CDR3 here is CASSVDRTGPQYF. CDR3 in DNA: TGTGCCAGCAGCGTAGATAGGACAGGCCCTCAGTACTTC.

The chain uses TRBV7-3 and TRBJ2-5; D is perhaps TRBD2 (5 bases). Germline assignment: CDR1 SGHTA and CDR2 FQGTGA. The CDR3 sequence is 14 residues long. Trimming took 0 bases from V and 3 from J, leaving 8 bases between them. The CDR3 protein is CASSLTSGEETQYF. The CDR3 nucleotides read TGTGCCAGCAGCTTAACGTCCGGGGAAGAGACCCAGTACTTC.

The genes are TRBV7-8 and TRBJ2-2; D might be TRBD1 (5 bases). Germline V gene data show CDR1 as SGHVS and CDR2 as FQNEAQ. This CDR3 has 15 amino acids. Trimming stripped 11 bases from V and 7 bases from J, with 23 bases between. CDR3 sequence reads: CASQQGLPSDGELFF. The CDR3, as DNA: TGTGCCTCCCAGCAGGGCCTCCCGTCTGACGGGGAGCTGTTTTTT. Complete variable domain (other parts from reference TRBV7-8 and TRBJ2-2): GAGVSQSPRYKVAKRGQDVALRCDPISGHVSLFWYQQALGQGPEFLTYFQNEAQLDKSGLPSDRFFAERPEGSVSTLKIQRTQQEDSAVYLCASQQGLPSDGELFFGEGSRLTVL.

The V and J genes are TRBV9 and TRBJ2-3; D is perhaps TRBD1 (6 bases). Germline CDR1 is SGDLS and CDR2 is YYNGEE. The V end was cut by 4 bases, the J end by 14 bases, with 17 bases between. The CDR3 is made up of 12 amino acids. The CDR3 coding sequence is TGTGCCAGCAGCTCCATGACAGGCGAACGGTATTTT. It specifies CASSSMTGERYF.

V usage is TRBV4-3 and J usage is TRBJ2-3, with D tentatively TRBD2 (6 bases). V dropped 1 base and J dropped 2 bases, with 7 bases sitting between them. Germline V gene sequence: CDR1 LGHNA, CDR2 YSLEER. The CDR3 contains 14 residues. The CDR3 protein is CASSQGTITDTQYF. CDR3 DNA sequence: TGCGCCAGCAGCCAAGGGACTATCACAGATACGCAGTATTTT.

For the CDR3, the DNA is TGTGCCAGCTCTCTCCGTCCGGAAGCCCTACCGAGGGGGGAGCAGTACTTC. Amino acids: CASSLRPEALPRGEQYF. V usage is TRBV25-1 and J usage is TRBJ2-7; a possible D gene is TRBD1 (6 bases). This CDR3 region has 17 residues. Germline V gives CDR1 MGHDK, CDR2 SYGVNS. V was clipped by 8 bases and J by 7 bases, with 30 bases between them.

This chain joins TRBV5-4 and TRBJ1-4; D might be TRBD1 (6 bases). The CDR3 extends over 15 amino acids. The germline gives CDR1 SGHNT, CDR2 YYREEE (reference sequence). Trimming left V 4 bases short and J 3 bases short, with 13 bases between. The CDR3 region is CASSDPGQANEKLFF. As DNA, the CDR3 is TGTGCCAGCAGCGATCCGGGACAAGCTAATGAAAAACTGTTTTTT.

The chain employs TRBV5-1 and TRBJ2-3, with D perhaps TRBD2 (7 bases). Germline V gene lookup returns CDR1 SGHRS and CDR2 YFSETQ. The CDR3 consists of 17 residues. Trimming took 8 bases from V and 0 from J, leaving 22 bases between them. The CDR3: CASSRWGLAASTDTQYF. DNA of the CDR3: TGCGCCAGTAGCCGCTGGGGGCTAGCGGCGAGCACAGATACGCAGTATTTT. The complete variable domain, with remaining parts taken from reference TRBV5-1 and TRBJ2-3, reads KAGVTQTPRYLIKTRGQQVTLSCSPISGHRSVSWYQQTPGQGLQFLFEYFSETQRNKGNFPGRFSGRQFSNSRSEMNVSTLELGDSALYLCASSRWGLAASTDTQYFGPGTRLTVL.

This chain links TRBV13 with TRBJ1-1; D ambiguous. The CDR3 is made up of 11 amino acids. The V gene's germline CDR1 is PRHDT and CDR2 FYEKMQ (reference sequence). Trimming took off 5 bases at V and 8 bases at J, with 9 bases between the two ends. Here the CDR3 DNA reads TGTGCCAGCAGCCCCGGAGTAGAAGCTTTCTTT. Its translation: CASSPGVEAFF. The full variable domain, rest sourced from reference TRBV13 and TRBJ1-1, is AAGVIQSPRHLIKEKRETATLKCYPIPRHDTVYWYQQGPGQDPQFLISFYEKMQSDKGSIPDRFSAQQFSDYHSELNMSSLELGDSALYFCASSPGVEAFFGQGTRLTVV.

Worth noting for this clone: This specimen includes other DNA sequences encoding the same CDR3. V and J are TRBV11-1 and TRBJ1-5; perhaps TRBD1 as D (5 bases). CDR1 and CDR2 from the germline V gene are SGHAT and FQDESV (reference sequence). Trimming removed 1 base from V and 6 bases from J, with 7 bases in between. The CDR3 extends over 13 amino acids. This CDR3 reads CASSLGGGQPQHF. The CDR3 nucleotides read TGTGCCAGCAGCTTAGGGGGGGGTCAGCCCCAGCATTTT.

The chain is built from TRBV27 and TRBJ2-1; TRBD1 agrees at 11 bases. With V trimmed by 6 bases and J by 5 bases, 6 bases remained unmatched. Per germline, CDR1 MNHEY and CDR2 SMNVEV (reference sequence). CDR3 length: 15 residues. The CDR3 loop is CASSPWTGGDNEQFF. The CDR3 DNA reads TGTGCCAGCAGCCCGTGGACAGGGGGCGACAATGAGCAGTTCTTC.

The rearrangement uses TRBV25-1 and TRBJ2-7, with 7 bases that match TRBD1. There are 14 residues in the CDR3. V shed 4 bases, J shed 6 bases, and the junction held 9 bases outside the gene matches. CDR1 and CDR2 (germline): MGHDK, SYGVNS. CDR3 sequence reads: CASSGRTGLSEQYF. The CDR3 region has the DNA TGTGCCAGCAGTGGGCGGACAGGCTTAAGCGAGCAGTACTTC.

V gene TRBV9 combines with J gene TRBJ2-7, with D possibly matching TRBD1 (5 bases). Germline V gives CDR1 SGDLS, CDR2 YYNGEE. Trimming removed 0 bases from V and 2 bases from J, with 12 bases in between. CDR3 length equals 15 residues. DNA for the CDR3: TGTGCCAGCAGCGTAGTGCCAGGGCCTACCTACGAGCAGTACTTC. This sequence encodes CASSVVPGPTYEQYF. The full variable domain, rest sourced from reference TRBV9 and TRBJ2-7, is DSGVTQTPKHLITATGQRVTLRCSPRSGDLSVYWYQQSLDQGLQFLIQYYNGEERAKGNILERFSAQQFPDLHSELNLSSLELGDSALYFCASSVVPGPTYEQYFGPGTRLTVT.

The V call is TRBV28, the J call TRBJ2-7; D possibly corresponds to TRBD2 (6 bases). V lost 7 bases, J lost 6 bases, and 7 bases lay in between. From germline, CDR1 is MDHEN and CDR2 SYDVKM. The CDR3 has 10 amino acids. The CDR3 region has the DNA TGTGCCAGCAAGGGAGGCGAGCAGTACTTC. Its protein product is CASKGGEQYF.

This rearrangement joins TRBV4-3 to TRBJ2-5, with TRBD1 matching 7 bases. With 0 bases clipped from V and 5 bases from J, the junction kept 3 bases outside the gene matches. Germline V gene sequence: CDR1 LGHNA, CDR2 YSLEER. The CDR3 runs 14 residues. The CDR3 coding sequence is TGCGCCAGCAGCCAAGACGGCAGGGGGGAGACCCAGTACTTC. As protein: CASSQDGRGETQYF.

The rearrangement uses TRBV28 and TRBJ2-1; 10 bases match TRBD1. The CDR3 length is 15 residues. Trimming removed 6 bases from V and 4 bases from J; junction bases left unmatched: 6. Germline-derived CDR1 and CDR2 are MDHEN and SYDVKM. Here the CDR3 DNA reads TGTGCCAGCAGACCCGGGACAGGGGCATACAATGAGCAGTTCTTC. Residues: CASRPGTGAYNEQFF.

The chain uses TRBV10-3 and TRBJ2-7; D perhaps matches TRBD1 (6 bases). This CDR3 region has 11 residues. V was pared by 11 bases and J by 1 base, with 9 bases between. Germline loops: CDR1 ENHRY, CDR2 SYGVKD. The CDR3: CAVQGSYEQYF. The CDR3 nucleotides read TGTGCCGTACAGGGTTCCTACGAGCAGTACTTC.

The chain employs TRBV2 and TRBJ2-3; D remains unclear. CDR1 is SNHLY and CDR2 is FYNNEI in the germline V gene. The CDR3 length is 14 residues. V was pared by 6 bases and J by 3 bases, with 13 bases between. Here the CDR3 DNA reads TGTGCCAGCAGGGATTCCTACGGGACAGATACGCAGTATTTT. Translating gives CASRDSYGTDTQYF.

The chain is built from TRBV4-2 and TRBJ2-3, with 7 bases aligning to TRBD1. Germline trimming cut 0 bases from V and 2 bases from J; bases unmatched to any gene: 5. The CDR3 extends over 16 amino acids. Germline lookup yields CDR1 LGHNA and CDR2 YNFKEQ. In nucleotides, the CDR3 is TGTGCCAGCAGCCAAGATCGGGGACAGTCCACAGATACGCAGTATTTT. This codes for CASSQDRGQSTDTQYF.

The rearrangement joins TRBV30 to TRBJ1-2; a weak D match, TRBD1 (6 bases). This CDR3 comprises 14 residues. Trimming took 2 bases from V and 1 from J, leaving 11 bases between them. The germline V gene encodes CDR1 GTSNPN and CDR2 SVGIG (reference sequence). In DNA form, the CDR3 reads TGTGCCTGGAGTCGACAGGCGATTAACTATGGCTACACCTTC. Its translation is CAWSRQAINYGYTF.

CDR3 coding DNA: TGTGCCAGCAGTCCCCCGGGACTAGCGGGGGGTGCGTCGTCCGGGCAGTACTTC. As protein: CASSPPGLAGGASSGQYF. V gene TRBV27 combines with J gene TRBJ2-7; 15 nucleotides align to TRBD2. The CDR3 has 18 amino acids. Per the germline V gene, CDR1 is MNHEY and CDR2 is SMNVEV (reference sequence). V lost 5 bases and J lost 9; bases outside the gene matches: 17.

This chain uses TRBV18 with TRBJ2-5; possible D gene TRBD1, 5 bases. V was pared by 3 bases and J by 5 bases, with 22 bases between. In germline, CDR1 is KGHSH, CDR2 LQKENI. The CDR3 is 17 amino acids. The CDR3 sequence: CASSPLAGIPLEETQYF. The CDR3 region has the DNA TGTGCCAGCTCACCGCTGGCAGGGATACCTCTAGAGGAGACCCAGTACTTC.

This clone was recorded once. The V call is TRBV6-6, the J call TRBJ1-2, with 9 bases fitting TRBD1. This CDR3 has 14 residues. Trimming removed 6 bases from V and 4 bases from J; junction bases left unmatched: 6. CDR1 and CDR2 from the germline V gene are MNHNY and SVGAGI (reference sequence). The chain's CDR3 is CASRQGAGGYGYTF. The DNA for the CDR3 is TGTGCCAGCAGACAGGGGGCGGGAGGCTATGGCTACACCTTC.

The chain has TRBV5-8 and TRBJ2-3, with TRBD1 as a possible D gene (6 bases). CDR1 is SGHTS and CDR2 is YDEGEE in the germline V gene. V dropped 1 base and J dropped 6 bases, with 6 bases sitting between them. The CDR3 totals 12 residues. CDR3 coding DNA: TGTGCCAGCAGCTTGAGGGGGGATACGCAGTATTTT. Translated, it gives CASSLRGDTQYF.

CDR3 DNA: TGTGCCAGCACCACGAAGCGGGGTGTAGGCTATGGCTACACCTTC. It translates to CASTTKRGVGYGYTF. V is TRBV28 and J is TRBJ1-2; unclear D gene. The V end lost 7 bases, the J end lost 4 bases, and 19 bases lay between the germline ends. Per the germline V gene, CDR1 is MDHEN and CDR2 is SYDVKM. The CDR3 has 15 amino acids.

J is TRBJ1-2 and V is TRBV18; possibly TRBD1 for D (5 bases). The CDR3 loop spans 14 amino acids. Germline CDR1 reads KGHSH; CDR2 reads LQKENI. The V end lost 2 bases, the J end lost 2 bases, and 9 bases lay between the germline ends. Written as DNA, the CDR3 is TGTGCCAGCTCACCAGGGGGGTTGAACTATGGCTACACCTTC. Translated: CASSPGGLNYGYTF.

The rearrangement uses TRBV5-6 and TRBJ2-5; D not resolved. This CDR3 has 16 amino acids. Trimming shortened V by 0 bases and J by 5 bases, and 17 bases separated the two germline ends. The germline CDR1 and CDR2 sequences are SGHDT and YYEEEE. This chain's CDR3 is CASSLGAVYRMETQYF. CDR3 bases: TGTGCCAGCAGCTTGGGGGCAGTCTATCGAATGGAGACCCAGTACTTC.

This clone showed up just a few times. The V and J genes are TRBV5-1 and TRBJ2-1, with 8 bases aligning to TRBD2. CDR3 length: 15 residues. V trimming: 4 bases; J trimming: 2 bases; junction bases outside the gene matches: 5. Germline CDR1 reads SGHRS; CDR2 reads YFSETQ. Here the CDR3 reads CASSLRGATYNEQFF. In DNA form, the CDR3 reads TGCGCCAGCAGCCTGCGGGGGGCAACCTACAATGAGCAGTTCTTC.

The V call is TRBV4-1, the J call TRBJ1-5, with D perhaps matching TRBD1 (5 bases). V shed 4 bases and J shed 3 bases, with 10 bases lying between them. CDR3 size: 14 residues. Germline CDR1 and CDR2: MGHRA and YSYEKL. CDR3 in amino acids: CASSLGQVNQPQHF. The DNA for the CDR3 is TGCGCCAGCAGCCTTGGACAAGTCAATCAGCCCCAGCATTTT.